Listed here are 11 T cell receptor beta chains from one sample, sequenced in a study of blood T cell repertoires in COVID-19 (TCRdb year 2020). The method behind the library was the immunoSEQ multiplex PCR assay. In TCRdb, the immuneACCESS table is reduced to in-frame sequences with V and J assigned. These tables do not hold every clone; where another copy was compared, an unresolved V gene accounts for under half, and the others remain unexplained. The sample table shows about 140,000 clones, and around 89% are seen once. The ten largest clonotypes hold roughly 2.5% of the sample. The sequenced sample was peripheral blood. These receptors all come from a human donor with COVID-19, enrolled during active disease. The donor label of this sample is uncertain.

The chain is built from TRBV3-1 (or the pseudogene TRBV3-2) and TRBJ2-1, with 11 bases lining up with TRBD2. Germline CDR1 is LGHDT and CDR2 is YNNKEL (reference sequence). The CDR3 loop spans 18 amino acids. J gave up 0 bases and V 0 bases, and 4 bases lay outside the gene matches. DNA of the CDR3: TGTGCCAGCAGCCAAGATCCTAGCGGGAGGCGCTCCTACAATGAGCAGTTCTTC. Its translation is CASSQDPSGRRSYNEQFF.

The J gene is TRBJ2-7, the V gene TRBV20-1, with a weak D call TRBD2 (6 bases). Per the germline V gene, CDR1 is DFQATT and CDR2 is SNEGSKA (reference sequence). The length of the CDR3 is 10 residues. V lost 6 bases and J 6 bases, leaving 9 bases between the germline ends. The CDR3 is CSAVTSEQYF. The CDR3 region has the DNA TGCAGTGCAGTGACTAGCGAGCAGTACTTC.

The chain recombines TRBV18 with TRBJ1-5; 7 bases line up with TRBD1. The germline gives CDR1 KGHSH, CDR2 LQKENI. V shed 3 bases and J 4 bases; nucleotides not matched to a gene: 6. The CDR3 spans 15 residues. CDR3 sequence (DNA): TGTGCCAGCTCACCGCAGACAGGGAGTAATCAGCCCCAGCATTTT. It is translated as CASSPQTGSNQPQHF.

The CDR3 region has the DNA TGTGCCAGCAGCCAACGGGGAACAGGGGGTGAGACCCAGTACTTC. It encodes CASSQRGTGGETQYF. The chain joins TRBV5-4 to TRBJ2-5; 8 nucleotides agree with TRBD1. CDR3 length: 15 residues. Germline CDR1 reads SGHNT; CDR2 reads YYREEE (reference sequence). The J segment lost 5 bases and the V segment lost 4 bases, leaving 10 bases of the junction unmatched.

CDR3 protein: CASSESRSNQPQHF. DNA of the CDR3: TGTGCCAGCAGTGAATCTAGGTCCAATCAGCCCCAGCATTTT. This chain connects TRBV6-1 to TRBJ1-5; no clear D gene. Per germline, CDR1 MNHNS and CDR2 SASEGT. The CDR3 extends over 14 amino acids. The V gene lost 2 bases and the J gene lost 3 bases, with 8 bases spanning the gap.

The J gene is TRBJ2-1, the V gene TRBV4-1, with 7 bases fitting TRBD1. V gave up 2 bases and J gave up 7 bases; unmatched junction bases: 2. This CDR3 contains 13 residues. Germline V gene data show CDR1 as MGHRA and CDR2 as YSYEKL. The CDR3 is CASSQFRGNEQFF. The CDR3 coding sequence is TGCGCCAGCAGCCAATTCAGGGGGAATGAGCAGTTCTTC.

This chain uses TRBV6-4 with TRBJ1-6; 8 bases line up with TRBD1. From germline, CDR1 is MRHNA and CDR2 SNTAGT. The CDR3 is 14 amino acids. Losses at the gene ends were 6 bases for V and 5 bases for J; bases not matched to a gene: 3. The CDR3 DNA follows: TGTGCCAGCAGCCTGGGACAGGATAATTCACCCCTCCACTTT. This translates into CASSLGQDNSPLHF.

This chain uses TRBV7-2 with TRBJ1-1; no clear D. V shed 5 bases and J shed 1 base, with 11 bases lying between them. CDR1 is SGHTA and CDR2 is FQGNSA in the germline V gene. The CDR3 length is 14 residues. For the CDR3, the DNA is TGTGCCAGCAGCCCAGAGGTGCAGAACACTGAAGCTTTCTTT. It translates to CASSPEVQNTEAFF.

V usage is TRBV7-6 and J usage is TRBJ2-1, with 8 bases fitting TRBD1. The V segment lost 1 base and the J segment 5 bases; nucleotides outside the gene matches: 4. CDR1 is SGHVS, CDR2 FNYEAQ, per germline. There are 15 residues in the CDR3. In DNA, the CDR3 is TGTGCCAGCAGCTTAGTACAGGGGGGAGACAATGAGCAGTTCTTC. Residues: CASSLVQGGDNEQFF. The variable domain in full, completed from reference TRBV7-6 and TRBJ2-1, reads GAGVSQSPRYKVTKRGQDVALRCDPISGHVSLYWYRQALGQGPEFLTYFNYEAQQDKSGLPNDRFSAERPEGSISTLTIQRTEQRDSAMYRCASSLVQGGDNEQFFGPGTRLTVL.

The V gene is TRBV19, the J gene TRBJ1-5; the D gene is possibly TRBD1 (6 bases). This CDR3 spans 13 amino acids. V lost 3 bases and J 5 bases, leaving 8 bases between the germline ends. Germline V gene sequence: CDR1 LNHDA, CDR2 SQIVND (reference sequence). The DNA of the CDR3 is TGTGCCAGTAGTATCAGGGGTGATCAGCCCCAGCATTTT. It translates to CASSIRGDQPQHF.

CDR3 nucleotides: TGTGCCAGCAGCTTTTCCGGGGGAGTTGGCTACACCTTC. As protein: CASSFSGGVGYTF. The chain is built from TRBV7-3 and TRBJ1-2; a possible D gene is TRBD1 (5 bases). V was clipped by 3 bases and J by 7 bases, with 12 bases between them. This CDR3 spans 13 amino acids. Germline V lookup: CDR1 SGHTA, CDR2 FQGTGA.